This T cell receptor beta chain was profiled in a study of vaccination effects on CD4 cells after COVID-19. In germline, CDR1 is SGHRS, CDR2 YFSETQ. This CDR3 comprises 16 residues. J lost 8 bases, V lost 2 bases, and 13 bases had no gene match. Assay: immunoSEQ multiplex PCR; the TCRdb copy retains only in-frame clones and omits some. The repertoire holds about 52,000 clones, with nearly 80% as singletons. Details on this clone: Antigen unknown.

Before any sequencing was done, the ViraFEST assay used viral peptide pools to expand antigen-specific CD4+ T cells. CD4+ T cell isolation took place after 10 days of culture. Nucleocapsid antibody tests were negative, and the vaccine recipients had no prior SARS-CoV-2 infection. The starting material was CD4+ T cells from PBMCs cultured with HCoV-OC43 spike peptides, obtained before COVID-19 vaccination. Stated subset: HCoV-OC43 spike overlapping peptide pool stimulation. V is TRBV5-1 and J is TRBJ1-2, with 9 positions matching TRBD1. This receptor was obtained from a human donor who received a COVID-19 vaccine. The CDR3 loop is CASSFSGAGQGSGYTF. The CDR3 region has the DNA TGCGCCAGCAGCTTTTCGGGCGCGGGACAGGGATCGGGCTACACCTTC.